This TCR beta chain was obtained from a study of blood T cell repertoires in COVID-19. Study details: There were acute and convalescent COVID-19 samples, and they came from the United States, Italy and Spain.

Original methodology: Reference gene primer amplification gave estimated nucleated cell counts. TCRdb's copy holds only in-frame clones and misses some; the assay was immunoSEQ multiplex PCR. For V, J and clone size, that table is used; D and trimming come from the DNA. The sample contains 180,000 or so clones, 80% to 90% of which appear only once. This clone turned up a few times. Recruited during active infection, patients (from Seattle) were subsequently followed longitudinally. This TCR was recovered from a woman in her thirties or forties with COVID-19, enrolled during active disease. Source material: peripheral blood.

The CDR3 nucleotides are TGTGCCAGCAGCCGGCCCGGGGGGGCCGGTCAAGAGACCCAGTACTTC. It encodes CASSRPGGAGQETQYF. The V and J genes are TRBV5-4 and TRBJ2-5, with TRBD2 matching over 8 bases. Looked up from germline, CDR1 is SGHNT and CDR2 is YYREEE (reference sequence). J lost 2 bases, V lost 4 bases, and 10 bases had no gene match. This CDR3 is built from 16 residues.